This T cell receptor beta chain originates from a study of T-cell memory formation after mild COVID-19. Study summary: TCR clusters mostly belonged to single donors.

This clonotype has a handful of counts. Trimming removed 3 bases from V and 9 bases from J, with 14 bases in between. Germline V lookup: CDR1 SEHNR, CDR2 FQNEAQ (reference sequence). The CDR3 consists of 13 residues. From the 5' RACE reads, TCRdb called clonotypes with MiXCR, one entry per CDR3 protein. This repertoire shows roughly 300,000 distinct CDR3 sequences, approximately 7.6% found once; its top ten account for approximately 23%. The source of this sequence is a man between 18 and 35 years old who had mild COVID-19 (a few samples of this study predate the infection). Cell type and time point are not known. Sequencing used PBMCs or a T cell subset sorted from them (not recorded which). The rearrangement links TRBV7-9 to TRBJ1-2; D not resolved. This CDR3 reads CASSFDVPRSYTF. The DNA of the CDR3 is TGTGCCAGCAGCTTTGACGTCCCGAGGAGCTACACCTTC.